What follows are 15 T cell receptor beta chains derived from one specimen sequenced in a study of T-cell memory formation after mild COVID-19. TCRdb redid the calling of the 5' RACE reads with MiXCR, one entry per CDR3 protein. The sample has approximately 99,000 distinct CDR3 sequences; over 15% are singletons. The sequencing sample was made of PBMCs or a T cell subset sorted from them (not recorded which). Receptors were obtained from a man younger than 35 who had mild COVID-19 (a few samples of this study predate the infection). Cell type and time point are not known.

The CDR3 sequence: CASSFWGQGDYQPQHF. In nucleotides, the CDR3 is TGTGCCAGCAGCTTCTGGGGACAGGGGGACTATCAGCCCCAGCATTTT. The rearrangement joins TRBV7-9 to TRBJ1-5; the match to TRBD1 covers 11 bases. The CDR3 is made up of 16 amino acids. With V trimmed by 3 bases and J by 5 bases, 6 bases remained unmatched. The germline gives CDR1 SEHNR, CDR2 FQNEAQ (reference sequence).

This clonotype was seen repeatedly, ten times or more. V is TRBV15 and J is TRBJ2-5; TRBD2 might be the D (7 bases). V was pared by 3 bases and J by 5 bases, with 16 bases between. Germline lookup yields CDR1 LNHNV and CDR2 YYDKDF (reference sequence). CDR3 length: 15 residues. CDR3 sequence reads: CATSRVRGAGETQYF. Written as DNA, the CDR3 is TGTGCCACCAGCAGGGTCCGGGGGGCCGGGGAGACCCAGTACTTC.

This clonotype was counted a few times. The rearrangement uses TRBV5-1 and TRBJ2-7; 8 bases align to TRBD2. The CDR3 loop spans 15 amino acids. V was pared by 4 bases and J by 1 base, with 7 bases of the junction left unmatched. CDR1 and CDR2 from the germline V gene are SGHRS and YFSETQ. CDR3 loop: CASSPAGGYSYEQYF. The CDR3 DNA reads TGCGCCAGCAGCCCGGCGGGGGGTTATTCCTACGAGCAGTACTTC. Based on the CDR3 plus reference TRBV5-1 and TRBJ2-7, the full variable domain is KAGVTQTPRYLIKTRGQQVTLSCSPISGHRSVSWYQQTPGQGLQFLFEYFSETQRNKGNFPGRFSGRQFSNSRSEMNVSTLELGDSALYLCASSPAGGYSYEQYFGPGTRLTVT.

This clonotype was observed many times. DNA for the CDR3: TGTGCCAGCAGCTTGAGGTCCGGGGTCTCACCCCTCCACTTT. It translates to CASSLRSGVSPLHF. V usage is TRBV11-2 and J usage is TRBJ1-6; D remains ambiguous. The ends were cut back, 3 bases at V and 10 bases at J, with 13 bases in the middle. This CDR3 has 14 residues. The germline V gene has CDR1 SGHAT and CDR2 FQNNGV.

This clonotype was detected only a few times. This chain's CDR3 is CASSPTGTGLYNEQFF. The CDR3 nucleotides are TGTGCCAGCAGCCCGACCGGGACAGGGCTCTACAATGAGCAGTTCTTC. The chain links TRBV7-9 to TRBJ2-1, with 9 positions matching TRBD1. The V segment lost 5 bases and the J segment 3 bases; nucleotides outside the gene matches: 8. The CDR3 loop spans 16 amino acids. Germline V gives CDR1 SEHNR, CDR2 FQNEAQ (reference sequence). The full variable domain, its missing parts supplied by reference TRBV7-9 and TRBJ2-1, is DTGVSQNPRHKITKRGQNVTFRCDPISEHNRLYWYRQTLGQGPEFLTYFQNEAQLEKSRLLSDRFSAERPKGSFSTLEIQRTEQGDSAMYLCASSPTGTGLYNEQFFGPGTRLTVL.

Ten or more counts support this clonotype. This chain connects TRBV12-3 or TRBV12-4 to TRBJ2-7, with 7 bases matching TRBD1. This CDR3 region has 15 residues. After removal of 6 bases from V and 4 bases from J, the junction contained 12 bases not matched to a gene. Written as DNA, the CDR3 is TGTGCCAGCAGCTCGGGACAGCTAGGCCTATACGAGCAGTACTTC. This translates into CASSSGQLGLYEQYF.

This clonotype was found a few times. The chain employs TRBV6-2 or TRBV6-3 and TRBJ1-1, with D unresolved. The germline CDR1 and CDR2 sequences are MNHEY and SVGEGT. The length of the CDR3 is 11 residues. Between the trimmed V and J ends, which lost 7 bases and 10 bases, there was a span of 13 bases. The CDR3 coding sequence is TGTGCCAGCACCTCATCGGCGGGAGCTTTCTTT. Its protein is CASTSSAGAFF.

V gene TRBV12-5 combines with J gene TRBJ2-7, with D hard to call. The CDR3 sequence is 13 residues long. V gave up 2 bases and J gave up 6 bases, with 11 bases separating them. CDR1 and CDR2 from the germline V gene are LGHNT and FRNRAP. This chain's CDR3 is CASGLTTPGEQYF. Written as DNA, the CDR3 is TGTGCTAGTGGTTTGACCACCCCGGGCGAGCAGTACTTC.

This clonotype occurred a few times. This chain uses TRBV5-1 with TRBJ1-1, with D tentatively TRBD1 (5 bases). Per germline, CDR1 SGHRS and CDR2 YFSETQ. The CDR3 runs 14 residues. V dropped 0 bases and J dropped 9 bases, with 15 bases sitting between them. Here the CDR3 DNA reads TGCGCCAGCAGCTTGGACCCCGTAGGGGAGAAAGCTTTCTTT. Translation gives CASSLDPVGEKAFF.

This clonotype has just a few counts. This sequence joins TRBV7-2 and TRBJ2-3; no reliable D call. This CDR3 has 16 amino acids. Germline loops: CDR1 SGHTA, CDR2 FQGNSA. Deletions cut 8 bases from V and 6 bases from J, with 24 bases between. Written as DNA, the CDR3 is TGTGCCAGCGAACAAGGTCTGCGGCCCTCATGGGATACGCAGTATTTT. Its protein is CASEQGLRPSWDTQYF. Supplemented by reference TRBV7-2 and TRBJ2-3, the full variable domain reads GAGVSQSPSNKVTEKGKDVELRCDPISGHTALYWYRQSLGQGLEFLIYFQGNSAPDKSGLPSDRFSAERTGGSVSTLTIQRTQQEDSAVYLCASEQGLRPSWDTQYFGPGTRLTVL.

This clonotype was detected only a few times. The rearrangement uses TRBV14 and TRBJ2-1; D is uncertain. The CDR3 length is 16 residues. Germline V gives CDR1 SGHDN, CDR2 FVKESK. The V end lost 0 bases, the J end lost 3 bases, and 12 bases lay between the germline ends. The CDR3 is CASSQDGRTNYNEQFF. CDR3 in DNA: TGTGCCAGCAGCCAAGACGGACGGACGAACTACAATGAGCAGTTCTTC.

In its sample, this clonotype was seen many times. The rearrangement uses TRBV5-6 and TRBJ2-7; 7 nucleotides align to TRBD1. The CDR3 runs to 12 residues. Looked up from germline, CDR1 is SGHDT and CDR2 is YYEEEE. V trimming: 4 bases; J trimming: 9 bases; junction bases outside the gene matches: 7. The CDR3 loop is CASSLTGDGQYV. CDR3 DNA sequence: TGTGCCAGCAGCCTAACAGGGGATGGGCAGTACGTC.

DNA for the CDR3: TGTGCCACCGGGGCCGGTTACGGTGGGGCCAACGTCCTGACTTTC. Protein: CATGAGYGGANVLTF. J is TRBJ2-6 and V is TRBV24-1, with D possibly being TRBD1 (5 bases). Germline loops: CDR1 KGHDR, CDR2 SFDVKD. Between the trimmed V and J ends, which lost 9 bases and 3 bases, there was a span of 14 bases. The CDR3 runs 15 residues.

The gene calls are TRBV12-3 or TRBV12-4 and TRBJ2-7; D unclear. The CDR3 is 11 amino acids. V lost 5 bases and J lost 12, with 14 bases in between. CDR3 DNA: TGTGCCAGCAGTCTAGGAACGGAACGGTACTTC. This sequence encodes CASSLGTERYF.

This clonotype has more than one count but fewer than ten. J is TRBJ2-2 and V is TRBV12-3 or TRBV12-4; D unclear. The CDR3 runs to 13 residues. V shed 2 bases and J shed 6 bases, with 7 bases lying between them. The CDR3 loop is CASSLSRAGELFF. As DNA, the CDR3 is TGTGCCAGCAGTTTAAGCCGGGCCGGGGAGCTGTTTTTT.